This T cell receptor beta chain stems from a study of blood T cell repertoires in COVID-19. Study summary: Samples taken during acute and convalescent COVID-19 were collected in the United States, Italy and Spain.

Methods used by the authors: It was from reference gene primer amplification that nucleated cell counts were estimated. TCRdb keeps only in-frame clones here, not all; method: immunoSEQ multiplex PCR. V and J calls and clone size are given by that table; D and trimming were obtained from the DNA. Here the sample spans around 95,000 clones, almost 80% being singletons. Trimming cost V 0 bases and J 8 bases, with 11 bases left between them. Germline CDR1 GTSNPN, CDR2 SVGIG (reference sequence). The CDR3 has 14 amino acids. This TCR was sampled from a woman between 65 and 79 years old with acute or convalescent COVID-19. The gene calls are TRBV30 and TRBJ1-6; D gene uncertain. The sequenced sample was peripheral blood. As DNA, the CDR3 is TGTGCCTGGAGTGTATTTGGGGAGGATTCACCCCTCCACTTT. Protein product: CAWSVFGEDSPLHF.